These T cell receptor beta chains were read from a single sample in a study of Ad26.COV2.S vaccination and SARS-CoV-2 variants. Assay used: immunoSEQ multiplex PCR; TCRdb lists only in-frame clones, some missing. There are approximately 300,000 clones in the sample; about 86% occur only once, and 1.5% to 2.5% lies in the top ten. The source material was peripheral blood, sampled in a trial of Ad26.COV2.S vaccine versus placebo. The receptor set was obtained from a person between 18 and 65 years old who received the Ad26.COV2.S COVID-19 vaccine or a placebo. Each CDR3 is given with its conserved first and last residue. D genes are given only for firm matches. Expanded clones get a size class; other rows say once, few or many, or leave the size out.

>12|TRBJ2-1|-|TRBD2|TRBV7-9
CASSMTSDEQFF
TGTGCCAGCAGCATGACTAGCGATGAGCAGTTCTTC
>20|TRBJ2-1|-|TRBD2|TRBV2
CASSEWGRSSGRRSYNEQFF
TGTGCCAGCAGTGAGTGGGGTAGGTCTAGCGGGCGGCGCTCCTACAATGAGCAGTTCTTC
>14|TRBJ1-4|-|TRBD1|TRBV30
CAWEATGGNEKLFF
TGTGCCTGGGAGGCCACAGGGGGGAATGAAAAACTGTTTTTT
>16|TRBJ2-4|-|-|TRBV4-1
CASSHVSGLGKNIQYF
TGCGCCAGCAGCCACGTCTCTGGGCTGGGCAAAAACATTCAGTACTTC
>15|TRBJ2-7|-|TRBD1|TRBV2
CASSDRDRGSNEQYF
TGTGCCAGCAGTGACCGGGACAGGGGGTCCAACGAGCAGTACTTC
>15|TRBJ2-3|-|TRBD1|TRBV24-1
CATSDGQGERDTQYF
TGTGCCACCAGTGACGGACAGGGCGAGAGAGATACGCAGTATTTT
>15|TRBJ1-3|-|-|TRBV11-2
CASSLESGAGNTIYF
TGTGCCAGCAGCTTAGAATCAGGGGCTGGAAACACCATATATTTT
>13|TRBJ2-7|-|-|TRBV29-1
CSVAPSPPYEQYF
TGCAGCGTTGCGCCTTCTCCTCCCTACGAGCAGTACTTC
>15|TRBJ2-2|few|-|TRBV6-5
CASSPRPVRDGELFF
TGTGCCAGCAGTCCACGACCCGTGCGAGACGGGGAGCTGTTTTTT
>15|TRBJ2-7|few|TRBD1|TRBV3-1/TRBV3-2
CASSQGQGRRSEQYF
TGTGCCAGCAGCCAGGGACAGGGAAGGCGATCCGAGCAGTACTTC
>16|TRBJ1-2|-|TRBD1|TRBV4-3
CASSQGGGGGGYGYTF
TGCGCCAGCAGCCAAGGAGGAGGAGGGGGCGGCTATGGCTACACCTTC
>13|TRBJ1-4|-|-|TRBV25-1
CASSRQGNEKLFF
TGTGCCAGCAGTCGTCAGGGTAATGAAAAACTGTTTTTT
>14|TRBJ1-1|-|TRBD1|TRBV10-3
CAISKTGDEGEAFF
TGTGCCATCAGCAAGACAGGGGACGAGGGTGAAGCTTTCTTT
>15|TRBJ1-4|-|-|TRBV19
CASGRQGSLGEKLFF
TGTGCCAGCGGAAGACAAGGAAGCTTGGGGGAAAAACTGTTTTTT
>14|TRBJ1-4|-|-|TRBV4-3
CASSNHMGNEKLFF
TGCGCCAGCAGCAATCACATGGGAAATGAAAAACTGTTTTTT
>14|TRBJ1-5|-|-|TRBV18
CASSPQKVGQPQHF
TGTGCCAGCTCACCACAGAAGGTAGGACAGCCCCAGCATTTT
>14|TRBJ1-3|-|-|TRBV19
CASKEYHSGNTIYF
TGTGCCAGTAAAGAGTATCACTCTGGAAACACCATATATTTT